The text below deals with one T cell receptor beta chain. The data are from a study of cytotoxic CD8 clonotypes in ibrutinib-treated CLL. Study overall: Results showed some 25 partial and 2 complete responses; following median roughly 66 months, approximately 15 remained remitted, approximately 12 advanced. The samples contained 260,000 or so productive templates on average. They also contained an average of approximately 100,000 productive rearrangements.

Target depth was 1 in 200,000 to 1 in 1 million T cells, about 10x per clonotype. Repertoires were generated with immunoSEQ multiplex PCR, while TCRdb's copy carries only in-frame clones and drops some. The data hold approximately 320,000 clones, with 67% observed a single time. TCR beta library input comprised roughly 2 micrograms of genomic DNA from cryopreserved PBMCs. The sequencing here drew on PBMCs, taken after 36 months of ibrutinib treatment. The source is a human donor with chronic lymphocytic leukemia.

The CDR3, as DNA: TGTGCCAGCAGCCCGGAAACCGGGGAGCTGTTTTTT. It translates to CASSPETGELFF. The chain uses TRBV11-3 and TRBJ2-2; D unresolved. The ends were cut back, 5 bases at V and 5 bases at J, with 6 bases in the middle. This CDR3 is 12 amino acids long. In germline, CDR1 is SGHNT, CDR2 YENEEA.